This T cell receptor (beta chain) was obtained from a study of T cell responses to AZD1222 COVID-19 vaccine. Background on the study: Second-dose groups at about 4 or about 12 weeks were pooled. Study-wide results and limits: A rise in Spike-specific TCR breadth and depth followed two AZD1222 doses. Only five or six AZD1222 recipients were seropositive at baseline.

Generated by immunoSEQ multiplex PCR, the TCRdb table keeps only in-frame clones and is missing some. The table includes 200,000 or so clones, about 94% detected once. Germline assignment: CDR1 SGHVS and CDR2 FQNEAQ. The CDR3 runs to 13 residues. V lost 5 bases and J lost 6, with 11 bases in between. Regarding this clone: Its antigen is as yet unknown.

The gene calls are TRBV7-8 and TRBJ1-5; D is ambiguous. The sequence derives from an adult in good health. The specimen was peripheral blood, collected on day 0 of AZD1222 vaccination. The CDR3 reads CASSPFAGQPQHF. CDR3 sequence (DNA): TGTGCCAGCAGCCCCTTCGCGGGTCAGCCCCAGCATTTT.